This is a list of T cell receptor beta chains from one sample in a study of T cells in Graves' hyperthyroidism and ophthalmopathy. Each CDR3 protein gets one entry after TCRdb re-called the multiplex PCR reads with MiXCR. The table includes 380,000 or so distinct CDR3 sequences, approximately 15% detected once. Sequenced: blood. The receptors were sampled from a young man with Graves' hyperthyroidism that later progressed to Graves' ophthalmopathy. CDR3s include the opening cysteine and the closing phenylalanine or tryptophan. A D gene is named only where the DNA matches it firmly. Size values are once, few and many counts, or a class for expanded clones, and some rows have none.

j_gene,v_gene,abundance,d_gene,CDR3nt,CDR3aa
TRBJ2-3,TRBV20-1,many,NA,TGCAGTGCTGCCCCGGACAGATCTAGCACAGATACGCAGTATTTT,CSAAPDRSSTDTQYF
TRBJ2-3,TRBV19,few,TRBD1,TGTGCCAGTACCCCGGGACAGGGTACGAATACGCAGTATTTT,CASTPGQGTNTQYF
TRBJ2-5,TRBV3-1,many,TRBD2,TGTGCCAGCAGCGCCCGACTAGCGGGAGAGACCCAGTACTTC,CASSARLAGETQYF
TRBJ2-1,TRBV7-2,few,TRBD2,TGTGCCAGCAGCTTCCTAGCGGGGGGACTATACAATGAGCAGTTCTTC,CASSFLAGGLYNEQFF
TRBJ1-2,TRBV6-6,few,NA,TGTGCCAGCAGTTCTTCCGGGAGGGGCTACACCTTC,CASSSSGRGYTF
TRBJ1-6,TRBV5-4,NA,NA,TGTGCCAGCAGCGATGCCGGGGTCAATTCACCCCTCCACTTT,CASSDAGVNSPLHF
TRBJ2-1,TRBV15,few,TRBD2,TGTGCCACCAGCCCGGGGGGGGCCTACAATGAGCAGTTCTTC,CATSPGGAYNEQFF
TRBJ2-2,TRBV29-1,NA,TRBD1,TGCAGCGTTGCCATTCGACAGGGATTGAACACCGGGGAGCTGTTTTTT,CSVAIRQGLNTGELFF
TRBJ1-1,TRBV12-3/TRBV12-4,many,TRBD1,TGTGCCAGCAGTTGGGACAGGGTGAACACTGAAGCTTTCTTT,CASSWDRVNTEAFF
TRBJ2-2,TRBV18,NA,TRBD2,TGTGCCAGCTCACCGAGACTAGCGGGGGCCTCGAACACCGGGGAGCTGTTTTTT,CASSPRLAGASNTGELFF
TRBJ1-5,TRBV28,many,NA,TGTGCCAGCAGTAGCCAGGGGTTTGGGGATCAGCCCCAGCATTTT,CASSSQGFGDQPQHF
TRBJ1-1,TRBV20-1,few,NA,TGCAGTGCGGCAGAAGGGACTGAAGCTTTCTTT,CSAAEGTEAFF
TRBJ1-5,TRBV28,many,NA,TGTGCCAGCAGTTTCCGGCTCAATCAGCCCCAGCATTTT,CASSFRLNQPQHF
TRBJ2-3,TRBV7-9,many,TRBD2,TGTGCCAGCAGCTTTCGGCTAGCGGGGCGAACAGATACGCAGTATTTT,CASSFRLAGRTDTQYF
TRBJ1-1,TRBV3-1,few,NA,TGTGCCAGCAGCTACTACCGGGACACCACTGAAGCTTTCTTT,CASSYYRDTTEAFF
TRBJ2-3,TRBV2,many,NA,TGTGCCAGCAGTGTACGGGGGGATACGCAGTATTTT,CASSVRGDTQYF
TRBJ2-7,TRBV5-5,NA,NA,TGTGCCAGCAGCTTGTACTTCCAAGGGGAGCAGTACTTC,CASSLYFQGEQYF
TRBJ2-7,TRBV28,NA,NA,TGTGCCATCAGGGGCCCTAATACCTACGAGCAGTACTTC,CAIRGPNTYEQYF
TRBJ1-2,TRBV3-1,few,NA,TGTGCCAGCAGCCAGGGACGGGGGGGCCTTCGTCACTATGGCTACACCTTC,CASSQGRGGLRHYGYTF
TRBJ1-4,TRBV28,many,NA,TGTGCCAGCAGTTTAGGCCTCGTTTGGGGGCGCGATGAAAAACTGTTTTTT,CASSLGLVWGRDEKLFF
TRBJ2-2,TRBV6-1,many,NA,TGTGCCAGCACGAAGGGGGTGCCCTCGGTTAGAACCGGGGAGCTGTTTTTT,CASTKGVPSVRTGELFF
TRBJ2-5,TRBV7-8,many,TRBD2,TGTGCCAGCAGCTTAGGCCCTAGCGGATACCAAGAGACCCAGTACTTC,CASSLGPSGYQETQYF
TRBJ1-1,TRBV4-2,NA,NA,TGTGCCAGCAGCCAGGACCAAGACAGGACCACTGAAGCTTTCTTT,CASSQDQDRTTEAFF
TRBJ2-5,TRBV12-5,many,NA,TGTGCTAGTGGTTTGTTCCCGGGGGGCCGTGTAGAGACCCAGTACTTC,CASGLFPGGRVETQYF
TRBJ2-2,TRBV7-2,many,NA,TGTGCCAGCAGCTTAGCCACCGGGCGGGACACCGGGGAGCTGTTTTTT,CASSLATGRDTGELFF
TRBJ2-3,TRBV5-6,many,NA,TGTGCCAGCAGCCCCCTCGGAGGGAACACAGATACGCAGTATTTT,CASSPLGGNTDTQYF
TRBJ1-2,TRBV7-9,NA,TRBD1,TGTGCCAGCAGACGGGACAGCGTGACGGGCTACACCTTC,CASRRDSVTGYTF